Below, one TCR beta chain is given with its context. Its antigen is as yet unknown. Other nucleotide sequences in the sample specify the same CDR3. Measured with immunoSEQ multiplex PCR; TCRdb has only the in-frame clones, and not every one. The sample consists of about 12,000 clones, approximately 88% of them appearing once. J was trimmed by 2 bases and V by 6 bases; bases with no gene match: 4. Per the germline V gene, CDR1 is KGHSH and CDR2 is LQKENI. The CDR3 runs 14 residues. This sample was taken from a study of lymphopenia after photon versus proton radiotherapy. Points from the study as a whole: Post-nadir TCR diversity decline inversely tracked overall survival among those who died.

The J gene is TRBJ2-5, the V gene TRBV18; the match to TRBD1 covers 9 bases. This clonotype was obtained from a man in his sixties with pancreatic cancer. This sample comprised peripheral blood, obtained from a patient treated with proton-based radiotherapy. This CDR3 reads CASSPGQGQETQYF. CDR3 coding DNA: TGTGCCAGCTCCCCCGGACAGGGGCAAGAGACCCAGTACTTC.